This TCR beta chain was sequenced for a study of blood T cell repertoires in COVID-19. The CDR3 covers 13 residues. V lost 5 bases to trimming and J lost 6 bases, with 13 bases between them. Germline CDR1 SGHTA, CDR2 FQGTGA. There are a few counts of this clone. Using immunoSEQ multiplex PCR, the repertoire was profiled, and TCRdb retains in-frame clones only, with some absent. The sample yields about 310,000 clones, approximately 88% seen once. Material: PBMCs or T cells enriched from blood (not recorded which). The rearrangement links TRBV7-3 to TRBJ1-2, with D perhaps matching TRBD1 (5 bases). The clonotype was recovered from a woman between 18 and 30 years old who had recovered from COVID-19. CDR3 region: CASSPRAGDGYTF. In DNA, the CDR3 is TGTGCCAGCAGCCCAAGGGCGGGGGATGGCTACACCTTC.